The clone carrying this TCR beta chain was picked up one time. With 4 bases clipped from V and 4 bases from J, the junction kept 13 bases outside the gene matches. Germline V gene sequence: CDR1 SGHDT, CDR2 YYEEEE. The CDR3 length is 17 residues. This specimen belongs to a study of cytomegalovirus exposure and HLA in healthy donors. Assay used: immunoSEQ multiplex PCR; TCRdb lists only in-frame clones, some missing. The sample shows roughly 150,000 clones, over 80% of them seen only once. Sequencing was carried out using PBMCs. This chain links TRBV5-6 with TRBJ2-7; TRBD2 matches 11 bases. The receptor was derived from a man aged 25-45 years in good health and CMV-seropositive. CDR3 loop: CASSLPRGSGGDYEQYF. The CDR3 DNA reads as TGTGCCAGCAGCCTCCCCCGGGGTAGCGGGGGGGATTACGAGCAGTACTTC.